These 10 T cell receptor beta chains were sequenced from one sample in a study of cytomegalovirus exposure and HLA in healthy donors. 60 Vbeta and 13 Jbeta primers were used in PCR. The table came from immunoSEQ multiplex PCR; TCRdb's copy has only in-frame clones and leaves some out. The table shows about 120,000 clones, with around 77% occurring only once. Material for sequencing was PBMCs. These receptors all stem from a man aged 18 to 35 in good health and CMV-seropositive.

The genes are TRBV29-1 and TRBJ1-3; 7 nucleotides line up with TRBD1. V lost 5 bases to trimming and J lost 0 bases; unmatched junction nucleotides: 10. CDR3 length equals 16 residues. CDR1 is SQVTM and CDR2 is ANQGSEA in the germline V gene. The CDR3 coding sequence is TGCAGCGTTTCTTCGGGACAGCCCTTCTCTGGAAACACCATATATTTT. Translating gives CSVSSGQPFSGNTIYF.

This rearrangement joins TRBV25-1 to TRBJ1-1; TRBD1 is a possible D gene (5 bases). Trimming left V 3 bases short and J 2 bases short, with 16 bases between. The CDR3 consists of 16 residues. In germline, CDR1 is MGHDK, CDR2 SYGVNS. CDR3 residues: CASSDHSGIPNTEAFF. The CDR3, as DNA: TGTGCCAGCAGTGATCACTCAGGGATTCCAAACACTGAAGCTTTCTTT.

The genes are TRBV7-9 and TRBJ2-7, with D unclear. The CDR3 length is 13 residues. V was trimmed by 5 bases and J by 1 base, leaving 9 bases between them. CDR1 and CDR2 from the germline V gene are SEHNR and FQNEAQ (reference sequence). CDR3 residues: CASSPRVSYEQYF. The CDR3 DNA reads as TGTGCCAGCAGCCCCCGGGTGTCCTACGAGCAGTACTTC. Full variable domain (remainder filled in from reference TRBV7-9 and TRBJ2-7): DTGVSQNPRHKITKRGQNVTFRCDPISEHNRLYWYRQTLGQGPEFLTYFQNEAQLEKSRLLSDRFSAERPKGSFSTLEIQRTEQGDSAMYLCASSPRVSYEQYFGPGTRLTVT.

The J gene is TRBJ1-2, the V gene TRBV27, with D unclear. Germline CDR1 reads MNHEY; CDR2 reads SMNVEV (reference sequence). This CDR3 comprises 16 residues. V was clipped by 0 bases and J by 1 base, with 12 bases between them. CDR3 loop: CASSLSGNGINYGYTF. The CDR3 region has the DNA TGTGCCAGCAGTTTATCCGGGAATGGCATTAACTATGGCTACACCTTC.

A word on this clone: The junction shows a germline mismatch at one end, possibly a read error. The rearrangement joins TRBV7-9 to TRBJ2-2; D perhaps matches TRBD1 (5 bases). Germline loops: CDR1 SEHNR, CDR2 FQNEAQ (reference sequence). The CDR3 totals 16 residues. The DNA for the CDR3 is TGTTCCAGCAGCTTAACTCGCGGACAGAACACCGGGGAGCTGTTTTTT. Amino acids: CSSSLTRGQNTGELFF.

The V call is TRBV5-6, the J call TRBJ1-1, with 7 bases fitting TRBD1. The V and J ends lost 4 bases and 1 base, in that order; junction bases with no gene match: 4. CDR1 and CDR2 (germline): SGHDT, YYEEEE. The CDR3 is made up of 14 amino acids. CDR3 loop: CASSRDRSNTEAFF. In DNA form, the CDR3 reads TGTGCCAGCAGCCGGGACAGATCGAACACTGAAGCTTTCTTT. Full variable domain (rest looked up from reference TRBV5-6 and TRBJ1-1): DAGVTQSPTHLIKTRGQQVTLRCSPKSGHDTVSWYQQALGQGPQFIFQYYEEEERQRGNFPDRFSGHQFPNYSSELNVNALLLGDSALYLCASSRDRSNTEAFFGQGTRLTVV.

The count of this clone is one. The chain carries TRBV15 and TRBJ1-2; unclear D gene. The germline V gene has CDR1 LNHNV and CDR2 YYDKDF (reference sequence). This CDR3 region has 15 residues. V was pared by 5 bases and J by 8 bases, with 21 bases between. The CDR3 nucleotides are TGTGCCACCAGCCGAGGTGGGAGAGAACTAGGCGGCTACACCTTC. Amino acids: CATSRGGRELGGYTF.

CDR3 amino acids: CASSYSPEGQFYGYTF. CDR3 sequence (DNA): TGTGCCAGCAGTTACTCCCCGGAGGGACAGTTTTATGGCTACACCTTC. This rearrangement joins TRBV6-5 to TRBJ1-2; 7 bases align to TRBD1. J gave up 5 bases and V 0 bases, and 9 bases lay outside the gene matches. The germline CDR1 and CDR2 sequences are MNHEY and SVGAGI. This CDR3 comprises 16 residues.

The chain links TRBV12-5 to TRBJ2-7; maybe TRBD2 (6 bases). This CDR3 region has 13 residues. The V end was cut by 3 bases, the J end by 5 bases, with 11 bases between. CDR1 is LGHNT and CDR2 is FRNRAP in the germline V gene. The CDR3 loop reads CASGFWREDEQYF. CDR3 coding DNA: TGTGCTAGTGGTTTTTGGAGGGAAGACGAGCAGTACTTC.

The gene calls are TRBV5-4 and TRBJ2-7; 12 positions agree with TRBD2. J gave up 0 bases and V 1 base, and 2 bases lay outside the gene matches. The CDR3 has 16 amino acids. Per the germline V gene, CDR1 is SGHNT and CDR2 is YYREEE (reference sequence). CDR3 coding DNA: TGTGCCAGCAGCTTGCTAGCGGGGGGGACCTCCTACGAGCAGTACTTC. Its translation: CASSLLAGGTSYEQYF. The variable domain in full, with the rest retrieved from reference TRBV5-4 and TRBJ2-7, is ETGVTQSPTHLIKTRGQQVTLRCSSQSGHNTVSWYQQALGQGPQFIFQYYREEENGRGNFPPRFSGLQFPNYSSELNVNALELDDSALYLCASSLLAGGTSYEQYFGPGTRLTVT.